This TCR beta chain was observed in a study of response to subunit inactivated influenza vaccine. This clonotype was found many times. Per germline, CDR1 SGHRS and CDR2 YFSETQ. The V gene end was trimmed by 5 bases and the J gene end by 0 bases; junction bases not matched to a gene: 10. The CDR3 length is 18 residues. A single record per CDR3 protein comes from TCRdb applying MiXCR to the RT-PCR reads. The data hold under 950,000 distinct CDR3 sequences, with 20% to 25% observed a single time. The chain employs TRBV5-1 and TRBJ2-2; 10 bases are shared with TRBD2. The sample was PBMCs from blood, taken roughly 5 days after vaccination. This receptor was taken from a middle-aged man who received an inactivated influenza vaccine. CDR3 region: CASRGSGRTQTNTGELFF. For the CDR3, the DNA is TGCGCCAGCAGAGGTAGCGGGAGGACTCAGACGAACACCGGGGAGCTGTTTTTT.